Included here is one T cell receptor (beta chain) sequence, with context. The entry originates in a study of cytomegalovirus exposure and HLA in healthy donors. About the study: In a previous analysis, 117 million unique TCR beta sequences were found from roughly 180 million T cells.

Amplification used 60 Vbeta primers and 13 Jbeta primers. Assay: immunoSEQ multiplex PCR; the TCRdb copy retains only in-frame clones and omits some. This repertoire shows about 140,000 clones, approximately 77% found once; its top ten account for 2% to 2.5%. Trimming took 1 base from V and 4 from J, leaving 13 bases between them. The CDR3 is 15 amino acids. CDR1 is SNHLY and CDR2 is FYNNEI in the germline V gene. The sample consisted of PBMCs. This chain connects TRBV2 to TRBJ1-1; a weak D match, TRBD1 (6 bases). This TCR derives from a man aged 25 to 40 in good health and CMV-seronegative. CDR3 region: CASSEEGRGFTEAFF. DNA of the CDR3: TGTGCCAGCAGTGAAGAGGGGAGGGGGTTCACTGAAGCTTTCTTT.